The text below deals with one T cell receptor (beta chain). Treatment indicated: 19 received Ad26.COV2.S at low or high dose, single or two shots; about 5 received placebo; per-sample allocation not given. Collection of samples fell on day 63 after the first vaccine or placebo injection. Donation was by an adult aged 18-55 years who was in Boston. The entry originates in a study of Ad26.COV2.S vaccination and SARS-CoV-2 variants. The assay was immunoSEQ multiplex PCR, and TCRdb's table has in-frame clones only and misses some. This table has approximately 460,000 clones, 80% to 90% appearing once. The CDR3 is made up of 14 amino acids. Looked up from germline, CDR1 is SGHTA and CDR2 is FQGNSA. Trimming took off 1 base at V and 1 base at J, with 7 bases between the two ends.

Sequences were derived from peripheral blood, sampled in a trial of Ad26.COV2.S vaccine versus placebo. The chain uses TRBV7-2 and TRBJ2-5, with D unresolved. This TCR derives from a person aged 18-65 years who received the Ad26.COV2.S COVID-19 vaccine or a placebo. CDR3 sequence (DNA): TGTGCCAGCAGCTTAGGACGGGCCCAAGAGACCCAGTACTTC. It codes for CASSLGRAQETQYF.